The 16 T cell receptor beta chains below were found in one sample sequenced in a study of blood T cell repertoires in COVID-19. Sequencing was performed with immunoSEQ multiplex PCR; in TCRdb, only in-frame clones are kept and a portion is missing. Among about 41,000 clones, about 86% were seen once, and the ten largest hold 3.9%. The specimen sequenced was peripheral blood. These receptors came from a middle-aged man with COVID-19, enrolled during active disease.

This sequence joins TRBV3-1 (or the pseudogene TRBV3-2) and TRBJ1-1, with a weak D call TRBD1 (5 bases). Germline CDR1 reads LGHDT; CDR2 reads YNNKEL (reference sequence). With 1 base removed from V and 6 bases from J, the gap between germline ends came to 21 bases. The length of the CDR3 is 17 residues. For the CDR3, the DNA is TGTGCCAGCAGCCAAGCCCCCGGCGGGGGGGTCGGCGCTGAAGCTTTCTTT. It translates to CASSQAPGGGVGAEAFF.

In this sample, this clone turned up once. The V gene is TRBV19, the J gene TRBJ2-7, with unresolved D. CDR1 and CDR2 (germline): LNHDA, SQIVND (reference sequence). This CDR3 region has 13 residues. The ends were cut back, 4 bases at V and 5 bases at J, with 12 bases in the middle. In nucleotides, the CDR3 is TGTGCCAGTAGTAACCCCCTCGGTCACGAGCAGTACTTC. It yields the protein CASSNPLGHEQYF.

The V gene is TRBV5-4, the J gene TRBJ2-2, with no clear D. V lost 3 bases and J lost 0, with 3 bases in between. CDR1 SGHNT and CDR2 YYREEE come from the germline V gene (reference sequence). This CDR3 comprises 13 residues. The DNA of the CDR3 is TGTGCCAGCAGCTCCACGAACACCGGGGAGCTGTTTTTT. As protein: CASSSTNTGELFF. The complete variable domain, with remaining parts taken from reference TRBV5-4 and TRBJ2-2, reads ETGVTQSPTHLIKTRGQQVTLRCSSQSGHNTVSWYQQALGQGPQFIFQYYREEENGRGNFPPRFSGLQFPNYSSELNVNALELDDSALYLCASSSTNTGELFFGEGSRLTVL.

The chain employs TRBV16 and TRBJ2-1; D is possibly TRBD2 (6 bases). Germline loops: CDR1 KGHSY, CDR2 FQNENV. V lost 0 bases and J lost 2, with 8 bases in between. The CDR3 runs to 15 residues. CDR3 in amino acids: CASSQSSGTYNEQFF. CDR3 nucleotide sequence: TGTGCCAGCAGCCAATCTAGCGGAACCTACAATGAGCAGTTCTTC.

Only a few counts were recorded for this clone. This chain connects TRBV5-6 to TRBJ1-1; D possibly corresponds to TRBD1 (6 bases). The germline V gene has CDR1 SGHDT and CDR2 YYEEEE. V was trimmed by 0 bases and J by 4 bases, leaving 7 bases between them. The CDR3 is 13 amino acids. This CDR3 is CASSLVDSTEAFF. DNA for the CDR3: TGTGCCAGCAGCTTGGTGGACAGCACTGAAGCTTTCTTT. The variable domain in full, completed from reference TRBV5-6 and TRBJ1-1, reads DAGVTQSPTHLIKTRGQQVTLRCSPKSGHDTVSWYQQALGQGPQFIFQYYEEEERQRGNFPDRFSGHQFPNYSSELNVNALLLGDSALYLCASSLVDSTEAFFGQGTRLTVV.

This clone was seen once. The chain carries TRBV7-9 and TRBJ2-7; TRBD1 is a possible D gene (5 bases). CDR3 size: 14 residues. V was cut by 3 bases and J by 4 bases, with 13 bases left in between. The germline gives CDR1 SEHNR, CDR2 FQNEAQ (reference sequence). The CDR3 nucleotides read TGTGCCAGCAGCTTTGGGGCGGTACAGTACGAGCAGTACTTC. As protein: CASSFGAVQYEQYF.

This rearrangement joins TRBV14 to TRBJ1-2, with D maybe TRBD1 (6 bases). Germline V CDR1 and CDR2: SGHDN, FVKESK. The CDR3 is 15 amino acids. The V end was cut by 5 bases, the J end by 5 bases, with 18 bases between. The CDR3 reads CASSRGHSLGYGYTF. The DNA of the CDR3 is TGTGCCAGCAGCAGGGGACACTCCCTGGGGTATGGCTACACCTTC.

This clone is a singleton in its sample. The gene calls are TRBV7-6 and TRBJ2-2, with D possibly being TRBD2 (5 bases). Per the germline V gene, CDR1 is SGHVS and CDR2 is FNYEAQ. V was shortened by 0 bases and J by 9 bases, with 8 bases between the two germline ends. The CDR3 is 13 amino acids. CDR3 protein: CASSLAGGRELFF. CDR3 DNA: TGTGCCAGCAGCTTAGCTGGAGGCCGGGAGCTGTTTTTT. The full variable domain, rest sourced from reference TRBV7-6 and TRBJ2-2, is GAGVSQSPRYKVTKRGQDVALRCDPISGHVSLYWYRQALGQGPEFLTYFNYEAQQDKSGLPNDRFSAERPEGSISTLTIQRTEQRDSAMYRCASSLAGGRELFFGEGSRLTVL.

The chain couples TRBV10-3 to TRBJ2-2, with 7 bases fitting TRBD1. V was clipped by 5 bases and J by 5 bases; unmatched bases: 5. There are 14 residues in the CDR3. CDR1 and CDR2 (germline): ENHRY, SYGVKD. This CDR3 is CAISRTGDTGELFF. The CDR3 DNA sequence: TGTGCCATCAGTCGGACAGGAGATACCGGGGAGCTGTTTTTT.

This chain links TRBV24-1 with TRBJ1-2; D not resolved. The CDR3 extends over 15 amino acids. Germline lookup yields CDR1 KGHDR and CDR2 SFDVKD. V lost 5 bases and J 1 base, leaving 13 bases between the germline ends. CDR3 in amino acids: CATSGGWGVNYGYTF. The CDR3 nucleotides are TGTGCCACCAGTGGAGGGTGGGGAGTTAACTATGGCTACACCTTC.

V gene TRBV10-3 combines with J gene TRBJ1-3; D gene unclear. Germline V lookup: CDR1 ENHRY, CDR2 SYGVKD. Trimming pared 2 bases from V and 2 bases from J, leaving 7 bases between. The CDR3 covers 14 residues. The CDR3, as DNA: TGTGCCATCAGTGAGGCGGGAACTGGAAACACCATATATTTT. It specifies CAISEAGTGNTIYF.

V and J are TRBV18 and TRBJ2-1; 10 bases align to TRBD2. The CDR3 sequence is 15 residues long. Trimming removed 0 bases from V and 4 bases from J; junction bases left unmatched: 0. Per the germline V gene, CDR1 is KGHSH and CDR2 is LQKENI. DNA for the CDR3: TGTGCCAGCTCACCACCTAGCGGGGGGTACAATGAGCAGTTCTTC. It translates to CASSPPSGGYNEQFF.

This clone was counted only a few times. The chain combines TRBV19 with TRBJ2-7, with D possibly TRBD2 on 5 matching bases. CDR3 length: 16 amino acids. Germline V gene sequence: CDR1 LNHDA, CDR2 SQIVND (reference sequence). V shed 0 bases and J shed 2 bases, with 14 bases lying between them. The CDR3 sequence is CASSIDQYDGAYEQYF. CDR3 DNA sequence: TGTGCCAGTAGTATAGATCAATATGACGGGGCCTACGAGCAGTACTTC.

CDR3 DNA sequence: TGTGCCTGGAGTGCCCCGGGCTACACCTTC. Translated: CAWSAPGYTF. This chain links TRBV30 with TRBJ1-2; D unclear. CDR1 is GTSNPN, CDR2 SVGIG, per germline (reference sequence). The CDR3 is 10 amino acids. V gave up 1 base and J gave up 8 bases, with 5 bases separating them. The variable domain in full, completed from reference TRBV30 and TRBJ1-2, reads SQTIHQWPATLVQPVGSPLSLECTVEGTSNPNLYWYRQAAGRGLQLLFYSVGIGQISSEVPQNLSASRPQDRQFILSSKKLLLSDSGFYLCAWSAPGYTFGSGTRLTVV.

The chain has TRBV9 and TRBJ2-1; 8 bases line up with TRBD2. The length of the CDR3 is 15 residues. Trimming removed 4 bases from V and 7 bases from J; junction bases left unmatched: 10. Looked up from germline, CDR1 is SGDLS and CDR2 is YYNGEE. This CDR3 reads CASSPGGERRNEQFF. In DNA, the CDR3 is TGTGCCAGCAGCCCGGGGGGGGAGCGTAGGAATGAGCAGTTCTTC. The entire variable domain, with the rest obtained from reference TRBV9 and TRBJ2-1, is as follows: DSGVTQTPKHLITATGQRVTLRCSPRSGDLSVYWYQQSLDQGLQFLIQYYNGEERAKGNILERFSAQQFPDLHSELNLSSLELGDSALYFCASSPGGERRNEQFFGPGTRLTVL.

The chain is built from TRBV14 and TRBJ2-5; D gene ambiguous. Germline loops: CDR1 SGHDN, CDR2 FVKESK. V was cut by 4 bases and J by 5 bases, with 11 bases left in between. This CDR3 is built from 13 residues. Here the CDR3 reads CASSPIARETQYF. CDR3 DNA: TGTGCCAGCAGCCCCATAGCAAGGGAGACCCAGTACTTC.